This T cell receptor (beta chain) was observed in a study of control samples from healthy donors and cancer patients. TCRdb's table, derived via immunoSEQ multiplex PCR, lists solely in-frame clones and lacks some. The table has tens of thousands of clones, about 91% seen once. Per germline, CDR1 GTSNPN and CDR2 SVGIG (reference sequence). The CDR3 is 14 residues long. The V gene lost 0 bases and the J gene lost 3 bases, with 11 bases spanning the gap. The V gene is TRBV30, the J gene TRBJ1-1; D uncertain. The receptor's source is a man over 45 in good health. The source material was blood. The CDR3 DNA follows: TGTGCCTGGAGTGTACTTATGGCAGACACTGAAGCTTTCTTT. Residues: CAWSVLMADTEAFF.